Below are 16 T cell receptor beta chains sequenced from a single sample in a study of T cells in Graves' hyperthyroidism and ophthalmopathy. Amplified TCR beta CDR3 regions derived from RNA transcripts. The TCR CDR3 first-round RT-PCR relied on the HTBI primer set. In TCRdb, the multiplex PCR reads were re-called with MiXCR into one record per CDR3 protein. The sample lists around 530,000 distinct CDR3 sequences; roughly a sixth were seen once. The sample taken for sequencing was blood. Receptor source: a woman aged 18-29 years with Graves' ophthalmopathy.

Ten or more counts support this clonotype. The chain joins TRBV28 to TRBJ2-5; D may be TRBD1 (6 bases). Germline CDR1 reads MDHEN; CDR2 reads SYDVKM. This CDR3 contains 13 residues. V gave up 6 bases and J gave up 1 base, with 9 bases separating them. CDR3 loop: CASRMDSQETQYF. DNA for the CDR3: TGTGCCAGCAGAATGGACAGCCAAGAGACCCAGTACTTC.

This rearrangement joins TRBV20-1 to TRBJ1-4, with 10 positions matching TRBD1. J lost 8 bases, V lost 5 bases, and 5 bases had no gene match. CDR1 is DFQATT and CDR2 is SNEGSKA in the germline V gene (reference sequence). CDR3 length equals 13 residues. CDR3 loop: CSARGTGAEKLFF. CDR3 in DNA: TGCAGTGCTCGGGGGACAGGGGCCGAAAAACTGTTTTTT.

The V gene is TRBV7-2, the J gene TRBJ1-4; 9 bases map to TRBD1. Losses at the gene ends were 6 bases for V and 4 bases for J; bases not matched to a gene: 6. The CDR3 contains 15 residues. Germline V gives CDR1 SGHTA, CDR2 FQGNSA. The CDR3 spells CASRPRTGDNEKLFF. DNA for the CDR3: TGTGCCAGCAGACCCCGGACAGGGGATAATGAAAAACTGTTTTTT.

This clonotype was picked up many times. This rearrangement joins TRBV7-2 to TRBJ2-3, with 7 bases that match TRBD2. The CDR3 totals 14 residues. Germline V gives CDR1 SGHTA, CDR2 FQGNSA. With 5 bases clipped from V and 6 bases from J, the junction kept 8 bases outside the gene matches. The CDR3 reads CASSPGLEGDTQYF. The CDR3 nucleotides are TGTGCCAGCAGCCCTGGACTAGAGGGGGATACGCAGTATTTT.

The V call is TRBV20-1, the J call TRBJ1-2; no definite D call. Trimming left V 0 bases short and J 11 bases short, with 13 bases between. The CDR3 has 12 residues. CDR1 is DFQATT, CDR2 SNEGSKA, per germline (reference sequence). For the CDR3, the DNA is TGCAGTGCTAGAGATCGCGAAGTCGATTACACCTTC. Encoded protein: CSARDREVDYTF.

This rearrangement joins TRBV6-1 to TRBJ1-4; TRBD1 aligns across 12 bases. Unmatched junction bases numbered 6, after V lost 3 bases and J lost 7 bases. The V gene's germline CDR1 is MNHNS and CDR2 SASEGT. The CDR3 consists of 16 residues. As DNA, the CDR3 is TGTGCCAGCAGTGAGGGACAGGGGGCTTGGAGTGAAAAACTGTTTTTT. Amino acid sequence: CASSEGQGAWSEKLFF.

The chain employs TRBV6-1 and TRBJ2-7; D unresolved. The CDR3 is 15 amino acids. Germline V gene lookup returns CDR1 MNHNS and CDR2 SASEGT. Between the trimmed V and J ends, which lost 2 bases and 5 bases, there was a span of 16 bases. The CDR3 DNA reads TGTGCCAGCAGTGAATTGGGAAGAAGCCGACACGAGCAGTACTTC. This encodes CASSELGRSRHEQYF.

V usage is TRBV28 and J usage is TRBJ1-5; no clear D. The CDR3 runs to 18 residues. Germline CDR1 and CDR2: MDHEN and SYDVKM. V lost 2 bases and J 0 bases, leaving 17 bases between the germline ends. In nucleotides, the CDR3 is TGTGCCAGCAGTTTAAGGCAAACTGGACCGTATAGCAATCAGCCCCAGCATTTT. Protein: CASSLRQTGPYSNQPQHF.

Ten or more counts support this clonotype. The chain employs TRBV5-6 and TRBJ2-5; D is possibly TRBD1 (6 bases). Trimming took 3 bases from V and 1 from J, leaving 13 bases between them. The CDR3 is 15 residues long. Germline CDR1 SGHDT, CDR2 YYEEEE. The CDR3, as DNA: TGTGCCAGCAGCTCTTTGACAGGACCCCAAGAGACCCAGTACTTC. This codes for CASSSLTGPQETQYF. The variable domain in full, completed from reference TRBV5-6 and TRBJ2-5, reads DAGVTQSPTHLIKTRGQQVTLRCSPKSGHDTVSWYQQALGQGPQFIFQYYEEEERQRGNFPDRFSGHQFPNYSSELNVNALLLGDSALYLCASSSLTGPQETQYFGPGTRLLVL.

The sample holds a few counts of this clonotype. Just one base apart from a much larger clone, this may be a read error. This sequence joins TRBV6-4 and TRBJ1-5; D ambiguous. Germline assignment: CDR1 MRHNA and CDR2 SNTAGT. This CDR3 region has 14 residues. The V end lost 3 bases, the J end lost 0 bases, and 6 bases lay between the germline ends. The CDR3 region has the DNA TGTGCCAGCAGTGAAACATATAGCAATCAGCCCCAGCATTTT. This encodes CASSETYSNQPQHF.

This clonotype was recorded at least ten times. The chain couples TRBV6-5 to TRBJ1-1; TRBD1 matches at 7 bases. CDR1 MNHEY and CDR2 SVGAGI come from the germline V gene. The CDR3 is 19 amino acids. The ends lost 0 bases at V and 4 bases at J; junction bases unmatched: 17. The CDR3 region has the DNA TGTGCCAGCAGTTACTCGCCAGGGGGTTATGTCCGTTTGGGCACTGAAGCTTTCTTT. Residues: CASSYSPGGYVRLGTEAFF.

This sequence joins TRBV6-1 and TRBJ2-7, with TRBD1 identical over 7 bases. CDR3 length: 14 amino acids. Germline V gene data show CDR1 as MNHNS and CDR2 as SASEGT. V shed 5 bases, J shed 5 bases, and the junction held 9 bases outside the gene matches. The CDR3 reads CASSTTGDSHEQYF. CDR3 DNA: TGTGCCAGCAGTACCACAGGGGATTCCCACGAGCAGTACTTC.

This clonotype was picked up a small number of times. This chain links TRBV30 with TRBJ1-2; a possible D gene is TRBD1 (6 bases). V was trimmed by 3 bases and J by 0 bases, leaving 17 bases between them. This CDR3 comprises 16 residues. CDR1 is GTSNPN, CDR2 SVGIG, per germline (reference sequence). The chain's CDR3 is CAWRDFSGTPNYGYTF. CDR3 sequence (DNA): TGTGCCTGGAGGGACTTCAGCGGGACACCTAACTATGGCTACACCTTC.

The J gene is TRBJ2-5, the V gene TRBV7-2; D unclear. The ends were cut back, 4 bases at V and 9 bases at J, with 9 bases in the middle. The CDR3 has 11 residues. Per the germline V gene, CDR1 is SGHTA and CDR2 is FQGNSA. The CDR3 loop is CASSSSEAQYF. DNA for the CDR3: TGTGCCAGCAGCTCCTCCGAGGCCCAGTACTTC.

Ten or more counts support this clonotype. CDR3 amino acids: CASSLEASGFYEQYF. The CDR3, as DNA: TGTGCCAGCAGTTTAGAAGCTAGCGGGTTCTACGAGCAGTACTTC. The chain uses TRBV28 and TRBJ2-7; 8 bases line up with TRBD2. Per germline, CDR1 MDHEN and CDR2 SYDVKM. Germline trimming cut 2 bases from V and 3 bases from J; bases unmatched to any gene: 6. This CDR3 comprises 15 residues.

The V and J genes are TRBV19 and TRBJ1-3; a weak D match, TRBD1 (5 bases). This CDR3 region has 16 residues. Germline loops: CDR1 LNHDA, CDR2 SQIVND (reference sequence). Between the trimmed V and J ends, which lost 4 bases and 0 bases, there was a span of 13 bases. The CDR3 protein is CASSKGTDVSGNTIYF. The CDR3 DNA follows: TGTGCCAGTAGTAAGGGGACGGATGTCTCTGGAAACACCATATATTTT.